The 30 T cell receptor beta chains in this list originate from one sample, sequenced in a study of shared clonotypes between healthy human individuals. Cells designated naive CD8 were CD45RO-negative and were positively selected for CCR7, with terminally differentiated effector memory CD45RA+ cells excluded. Using immunoSEQ multiplex PCR, the repertoire was profiled, and TCRdb retains in-frame clones only, with some absent. The sample carries hundreds of thousands of clones, around 90% recorded once. The sample taken for sequencing was naive CD8+ T cells sorted from blood. All receptors derive from a man aged 30-40 years in good health.

This clone was recorded only once. This chain uses TRBV7-9 with TRBJ1-2; a possible D gene is TRBD1 (6 bases). V lost 4 bases to trimming and J lost 4 bases, with 10 bases between them. CDR1 and CDR2 from the germline V gene are SEHNR and FQNEAQ (reference sequence). The CDR3 extends over 13 amino acids. CDR3 loop: CASSSQGIYGYTF. In DNA, the CDR3 is TGTGCCAGCAGCTCCCAGGGGATCTATGGCTACACCTTC.

This rearrangement joins TRBV4-1 to TRBJ2-3; D is possibly TRBD1 or TRBD2 (5 bases each). Germline V CDR1 and CDR2: MGHRA, YSYEKL. The germline V and J ends were trimmed by 1 base and 0 bases, with 14 bases remaining between them. The CDR3 length is 17 residues. This CDR3 reads CASSQVFGASSTDTQYF. The CDR3 region has the DNA TGCGCCAGCAGCCAAGTGTTCGGGGCATCAAGCACAGATACGCAGTATTTT.

V usage is TRBV16 and J usage is TRBJ1-1; D not certain. Germline CDR1 and CDR2: KGHSY and FQNENV. This CDR3 is 14 amino acids long. V was pared by 1 base and J by 2 bases, with 8 bases between. CDR3 residues: CASSQFKTNTEAFF. The CDR3 nucleotides read TGTGCCAGCAGCCAATTCAAGACAAACACTGAAGCTTTCTTT.

This clone was seen more than once but under ten times. This chain joins TRBV19 and TRBJ2-5; D gene ambiguous. The CDR3 loop spans 15 amino acids. Trimming left V 6 bases short and J 0 bases short, with 14 bases between. CDR1 is LNHDA, CDR2 SQIVND, per germline (reference sequence). CDR3 DNA sequence: TGTGCCAGTAGGCCTGTAGCAGCGTACCAAGAGACCCAGTACTTC. It encodes CASRPVAAYQETQYF.

The chain links TRBV28 to TRBJ2-1; a weak D match, TRBD2 (7 bases). This CDR3 spans 14 amino acids. V dropped 5 bases and J dropped 9 bases, with 17 bases sitting between them. Germline loops: CDR1 MDHEN, CDR2 SYDVKM. CDR3 bases: TGTGCCAGCAGTCCTAGGGGGACTATCGGTGAGCAGTTCTTC. Translating gives CASSPRGTIGEQFF.

V is TRBV7-9 and J is TRBJ2-1; TRBD2 agrees at 13 bases. CDR1 and CDR2 (germline): SEHNR, FQNEAQ (reference sequence). This CDR3 is 16 amino acids long. The J segment lost 5 bases and the V segment lost 5 bases, leaving 6 bases of the junction unmatched. The CDR3 bases are TGTGCCAGCAGCCAGGGGACTAGCGGGGCAGACAATGAGCAGTTCTTC. It codes for CASSQGTSGADNEQFF.

V is TRBV13 and J is TRBJ1-4; D is possibly TRBD1 (5 bases). Germline V gene lookup returns CDR1 PRHDT and CDR2 FYEKMQ (reference sequence). CDR3 length equals 16 residues. Trimming stripped 5 bases from V and 8 bases from J, with 21 bases between. The CDR3 DNA reads as TGTGCCAGCAGCGAGATACGGGACGGGAAGCGGGAAAAACTGTTTTTT. It is translated as CASSEIRDGKREKLFF. Full variable domain (rest looked up from reference TRBV13 and TRBJ1-4): AAGVIQSPRHLIKEKRETATLKCYPIPRHDTVYWYQQGPGQDPQFLISFYEKMQSDKGSIPDRFSAQQFSDYHSELNMSSLELGDSALYFCASSEIRDGKREKLFFGSGTQLSVL.

V gene TRBV4-1 combines with J gene TRBJ2-7, with D tentatively TRBD1 or TRBD2 (6 bases each). Germline-derived CDR1 and CDR2 are MGHRA and YSYEKL. This CDR3 has 18 amino acids. V shed 4 bases and J shed 0 bases, with 22 bases lying between them. The CDR3 nucleotides are TGCGCCAGCAGCCTCGAGGGGGGCCGGATAAAGAGCTCCTACGAGCAGTACTTC. It encodes CASSLEGGRIKSSYEQYF.

The gene calls are TRBV15 and TRBJ2-7; 9 bases agree with TRBD1. V was clipped by 5 bases and J by 2 bases; unmatched bases: 7. The CDR3 length is 15 residues. The germline V gene has CDR1 LNHNV and CDR2 YYDKDF (reference sequence). The CDR3: CATSEPGTGTYEQYF. CDR3 DNA sequence: TGTGCCACCAGCGAGCCCGGGACAGGGACCTACGAGCAGTACTTC.

The gene calls are TRBV4-3 and TRBJ2-7; D is possibly TRBD2 (5 bases). V dropped 0 bases and J dropped 2 bases, with 14 bases sitting between them. Germline V CDR1 and CDR2: LGHNA, YSLEER. The CDR3 runs to 16 residues. Written as DNA, the CDR3 is TGCGCCAGCAGCCAAGATTTTAGCGTAGAACCCTACGAGCAGTACTTC. Translating gives CASSQDFSVEPYEQYF.

The chain recombines TRBV27 with TRBJ2-2, with D tentatively TRBD1 (5 bases). Trimming pared 7 bases from V and 0 bases from J, leaving 9 bases between. Germline CDR1 and CDR2: MNHEY and SMNVEV (reference sequence). The CDR3 covers 14 residues. The CDR3 here is CASTWTSNTGELFF. The CDR3 DNA sequence: TGTGCCAGCACTTGGACATCGAACACCGGGGAGCTGTTTTTT.

This chain connects TRBV9 to TRBJ2-1; D gene uncertain. The CDR3 contains 15 residues. V lost 0 bases and J 0 bases, leaving 7 bases between the germline ends. Per germline, CDR1 SGDLS and CDR2 YYNGEE. CDR3 coding DNA: TGTGCCAGCAGCGTAGGAATAACCTCCTACAATGAGCAGTTCTTC. Translated, it gives CASSVGITSYNEQFF.

The rearrangement joins TRBV5-1 to TRBJ2-2, with D perhaps being TRBD1 or TRBD2 (5 bases each). V lost 4 bases to trimming and J lost 3 bases, with 13 bases between them. This CDR3 spans 15 amino acids. The germline CDR1 and CDR2 sequences are SGHRS and YFSETQ. The CDR3 spells CASSLRGADTGELFF. CDR3 coding DNA: TGCGCCAGCAGCCTGAGGGGCGCCGACACCGGGGAGCTGTTTTTT.

This clone was seen only once. The rearrangement links TRBV7-9 to TRBJ2-1; 8 bases map to TRBD2. This CDR3 contains 15 residues. Germline-derived CDR1 and CDR2 are SEHNR and FQNEAQ (reference sequence). V shed 5 bases and J 8 bases; nucleotides not matched to a gene: 11. The chain's CDR3 is CASSQSGSVADEQFF. CDR3 DNA: TGTGCCAGCAGCCAAAGCGGGAGTGTCGCCGATGAGCAGTTCTTC.

This clone appeared a single time. This sequence joins TRBV15 and TRBJ1-2; the D gene is possibly TRBD1 (5 bases). The germline CDR1 and CDR2 sequences are LNHNV and YYDKDF (reference sequence). V was trimmed by 0 bases and J by 8 bases, leaving 16 bases between them. CDR3 length: 15 amino acids. For the CDR3, the DNA is TGTGCCACCAGCAGAGACCGGGACCCGGTGGACGGCTACACCTTC. Translating gives CATSRDRDPVDGYTF. Combining the CDR3 with reference TRBV15 and TRBJ1-2 gives the whole variable domain DAMVIQNPRYQVTQFGKPVTLSCSQTLNHNVMYWYQQKSSQAPKLLFHYYDKDFNNEADTPDNFQSRRPNTSFCFLDIRSPGLGDTAMYLCATSRDRDPVDGYTFGSGTRLTVV.

The genes are TRBV27 and TRBJ2-7; D may correspond to TRBD1 or TRBD2 (6 bases each). The CDR3 extends over 12 amino acids. The germline V gene has CDR1 MNHEY and CDR2 SMNVEV (reference sequence). V lost 8 bases and J lost 5, with 13 bases in between. For the CDR3, the DNA is TGTGCCAGCGCCCGGGGGCTAGACGAGCAGTACTTC. This encodes CASARGLDEQYF.

The chain couples TRBV10-3 to TRBJ2-1, with TRBD2 matching 9 bases. V trimming: 5 bases; J trimming: 9 bases; junction bases outside the gene matches: 8. This CDR3 has 14 amino acids. Germline V CDR1 and CDR2: ENHRY, SYGVKD. The CDR3 nucleotides read TGTGCCATCAGTTCCCCTAGCGGGGTCCTTGAGCAGTTCTTC. This sequence encodes CAISSPSGVLEQFF.

The chain recombines TRBV4-3 with TRBJ1-3; TRBD1 might be the D (5 bases). Trimming stripped 0 bases from V and 4 bases from J, with 13 bases between. The germline V gene encodes CDR1 LGHNA and CDR2 YSLEER. The CDR3 consists of 16 residues. CDR3 nucleotides: TGCGCCAGCAGCCAAGACGTGCGGACAAGCGGAAACACCATATATTTT. This codes for CASSQDVRTSGNTIYF.

This sequence joins TRBV4-1 and TRBJ2-5, with D uncertain. The CDR3 loop spans 15 amino acids. The germline V and J ends were trimmed by 1 base and 0 bases, with 9 bases remaining between them. Germline-derived CDR1 and CDR2 are MGHRA and YSYEKL. CDR3 nucleotides: TGCGCCAGCAGCCAAGGGTTCCCGAACCAAGAGACCCAGTACTTC. Protein sequence: CASSQGFPNQETQYF.

The chain carries TRBV15 and TRBJ1-4, with 7 nucleotides matching TRBD1. With V trimmed by 9 bases and J by 5 bases, 18 bases remained unmatched. The CDR3 spans 17 residues. Germline CDR1 and CDR2: LNHNV and YYDKDF (reference sequence). The DNA for the CDR3 is TGTGCCACGGCTCCCCCCAGGGGGTCGATTTCAAATGAAAAACTGTTTTTT. It is translated as CATAPPRGSISNEKLFF.

This chain uses TRBV7-3 with TRBJ2-1; 8 bases agree with TRBD2. CDR3 length equals 19 residues. The V and J ends lost 5 bases and 0 bases, in that order; junction bases with no gene match: 15. CDR1 is SGHTA and CDR2 is FQGTGA in the germline V gene. The CDR3 DNA reads as TGTGCCAGCAGCCTAGGTGCTAGCGGGCTCCCGAGCTCCTACAATGAGCAGTTCTTC. This encodes CASSLGASGLPSSYNEQFF. Using reference TRBV7-3 and TRBJ2-1 for the parts outside the CDR3, the full variable domain is GAGVSQTPSNKVTEKGKYVELRCDPISGHTALYWYRQSLGQGPEFLIYFQGTGAADDSGLPNDRFFAVRPEGSVSTLKIQRTERGDSAVYLCASSLGASGLPSSYNEQFFGPGTRLTVL.

The CDR3 protein is CASSPGAALYEQYF. The CDR3 DNA reads TGTGCCAGCTCCCCAGGGGCTGCCCTCTACGAGCAGTACTTC. V usage is TRBV9 and J usage is TRBJ2-7; D is perhaps TRBD1 (6 bases). This CDR3 spans 14 amino acids. Germline CDR1 reads SGDLS; CDR2 reads YYNGEE. The V end was cut by 7 bases, the J end by 3 bases, with 17 bases between. Supplemented by reference TRBV9 and TRBJ2-7, the full variable domain reads DSGVTQTPKHLITATGQRVTLRCSPRSGDLSVYWYQQSLDQGLQFLIQYYNGEERAKGNILERFSAQQFPDLHSELNLSSLELGDSALYFCASSPGAALYEQYFGPGTRLTVT.

The CDR3 loop reads CSALTGRNNEKLFF. CDR3 nucleotides: TGCAGCGCCTTGACGGGTCGAAATAATGAAAAACTGTTTTTT. The chain uses TRBV29-1 and TRBJ1-4, with D unclear. This CDR3 is 14 amino acids long. Germline loops: CDR1 SQVTM, CDR2 ANQGSEA. Trimming removed 7 bases at V and 4 bases at J, with 16 bases between. The full variable domain, its missing parts supplied by reference TRBV29-1 and TRBJ1-4, is SAVISQKPSRDICQRGTSLTIQCQVDSQVTMMFWYRQQPGQSLTLIATANQGSEATYESGFVIDKFPISRPNLTFSTLTVSNMSPEDSSIYLCSALTGRNNEKLFFGSGTQLSVL.

This chain uses TRBV6-6 with TRBJ2-7, with a tentative D call TRBD2 (5 bases). The V end lost 7 bases, the J end lost 4 bases, and 20 bases lay between the germline ends. There are 15 residues in the CDR3. Germline assignment: CDR1 MNHNY and CDR2 SVGAGI (reference sequence). The CDR3: CASNPTEGFSYEQYF. The CDR3 DNA reads as TGTGCCAGCAATCCGACCGAGGGTTTTTCGTACGAGCAGTACTTC.

The chain has TRBV7-9 and TRBJ2-2; D might be TRBD2 (7 bases). The CDR3 totals 14 residues. The germline gives CDR1 SEHNR, CDR2 FQNEAQ (reference sequence). V was trimmed by 3 bases and J by 4 bases, leaving 9 bases between them. The CDR3 coding sequence is TGTGCCAGCAGCTTGGGAGGGGGCACCGGGGAGCTGTTTTTT. Translation: CASSLGGGTGELFF.

This chain connects TRBV18 to TRBJ2-7; D unclear. The CDR3 consists of 14 residues. V was trimmed by 3 bases and J by 2 bases, leaving 11 bases between them. Germline CDR1 and CDR2: KGHSH and LQKENI. DNA of the CDR3: TGTGCCAGCTCACCTTCCGGGCCCGCCTACGAGCAGTACTTC. Translation: CASSPSGPAYEQYF.

The CDR3 DNA reads TGCGCCAGCAGCCGGGCCTCTAGCGGGACCTACGAGCAGTACTTC. It is translated as CASSRASSGTYEQYF. The rearrangement joins TRBV5-1 to TRBJ2-7; 9 nucleotides agree with TRBD2. The CDR3 has 15 residues. Trimming took 4 bases from V and 2 from J; bases not matched to a gene: 7. CDR1 SGHRS and CDR2 YFSETQ come from the germline V gene.

The CDR3 nucleotides read TGCGCCAGCAGCTTGATCGGATTCACAGATACGCAGTATTTT. This gives the protein CASSLIGFTDTQYF. The chain combines TRBV5-1 with TRBJ2-3; D not certain. Germline V gives CDR1 SGHRS, CDR2 YFSETQ. The CDR3 runs to 14 residues. V was trimmed by 1 base and J by 2 bases, leaving 8 bases between them.

V gene TRBV9 combines with J gene TRBJ1-1; D gene ambiguous. CDR1 is SGDLS and CDR2 is YYNGEE in the germline V gene. V lost 7 bases and J 1 base, leaving 11 bases between the germline ends. The CDR3 runs to 13 residues. In nucleotides, the CDR3 is TGTGCCAGCTTTTGGGTCACGAACACTGAAGCTTTCTTT. This codes for CASFWVTNTEAFF.

The chain employs TRBV15 and TRBJ2-1; TRBD2 matches 10 bases. Germline V CDR1 and CDR2: LNHNV, YYDKDF (reference sequence). Germline trimming cut 0 bases from V and 1 base from J; bases unmatched to any gene: 9. CDR3 length: 19 amino acids. The CDR3 loop is CATSRESSSGRRSYNEQFF. The CDR3 nucleotides read TGTGCCACCAGCAGAGAGTCGTCTAGCGGGAGAAGGTCCTACAATGAGCAGTTCTTC. Full variable domain (remainder filled in from reference TRBV15 and TRBJ2-1): DAMVIQNPRYQVTQFGKPVTLSCSQTLNHNVMYWYQQKSSQAPKLLFHYYDKDFNNEADTPDNFQSRRPNTSFCFLDIRSPGLGDTAMYLCATSRESSSGRRSYNEQFFGPGTRLTVL.